This T cell receptor beta chain was identified during a study of tumor and adjacent non-tumor tissue in lung cancer. Study-wide points: Compared with tumor, normal lung showed significantly lower TCR diversity.

In regard to this clonotype: Its antigen remains unidentified. The germline gene is not matched at one end of the junction; a read error may be the cause.

The CDR3 covers 15 residues. In germline, CDR1 is DFQATT, CDR2 SNEGSKA (reference sequence). The library came from three nested PCR rounds adapted from ARM-PCR protocols. Each CDR3 protein is one row after TCRdb ran MiXCR on the multiplex PCR reads. Found here are about 93,000 distinct CDR3 sequences, about 67% of them singletons; the top ten hold around 16%. RNA was extracted from bulk tissue without any cell sorting. The chain is built from TRBV20-1 and TRBJ2-5, with 8 positions matching TRBD2. This clonotype was sampled from a man aged 55 to 70 with non-small cell lung cancer. Sequences were obtained from lung tumor tissue. Written as DNA, the CDR3 is TGCTGTGCTAGACCCCATGGTAGCGGGACCGAGACCCAGTACTTC. This gives the protein CCARPHGSGTETQYF.